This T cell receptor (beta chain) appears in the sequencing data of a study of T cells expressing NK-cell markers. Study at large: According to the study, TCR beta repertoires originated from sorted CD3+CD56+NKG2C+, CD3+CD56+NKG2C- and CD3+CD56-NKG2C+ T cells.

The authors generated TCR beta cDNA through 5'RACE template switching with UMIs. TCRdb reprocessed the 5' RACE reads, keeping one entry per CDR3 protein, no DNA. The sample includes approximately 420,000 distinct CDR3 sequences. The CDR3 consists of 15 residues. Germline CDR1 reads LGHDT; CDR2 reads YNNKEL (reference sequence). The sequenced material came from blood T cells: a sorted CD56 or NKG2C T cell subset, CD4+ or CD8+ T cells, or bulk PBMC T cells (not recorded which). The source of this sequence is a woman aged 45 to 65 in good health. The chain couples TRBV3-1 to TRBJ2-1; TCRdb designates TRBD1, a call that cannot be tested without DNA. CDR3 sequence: CASSQDRGAGDEQFF.